The 3 T cell receptor beta chains presented below share a single source sample, sequenced in a study of blood T cell repertoires in COVID-19 (dated by TCRdb to 2020 to 2022). The library was obtained by the immunoSEQ multiplex PCR assay. The source is immuneACCESS, and TCRdb retained only in-frame sequences with V and J called. Part of the clones is not carried over; for the studies checked, unresolved V genes explain less than half of this, and the remainder is unexplained. This sample lists 540,000 or so clones; 85% to 90% were detected once. The top ten constitute 7.8% of the sample. The sample taken for sequencing was peripheral blood. The receptors were sampled from a woman aged 45-59 years with COVID-19, enrolled during active disease.

This chain joins TRBV28 and TRBJ1-1; 7 nucleotides align to TRBD1. The CDR3 is made up of 15 amino acids. Trimming at V came to 3 bases and at J to 1 base, leaving 5 bases not matched to a gene. Per the germline V gene, CDR1 is MDHEN and CDR2 is SYDVKM. CDR3 nucleotides: TGTGCCAGCAGTTTTAAGGGGACAGCGAACACTGAAGCTTTCTTT. Protein sequence: CASSFKGTANTEAFF.

In this sample, this clone turned up a few times. The chain couples TRBV28 to TRBJ2-1; D unclear. CDR3 length equals 11 residues. Trimming took 7 bases from V and 4 from J, leaving 5 bases between them. Germline V lookup: CDR1 MDHEN, CDR2 SYDVKM. CDR3 coding DNA: TGTGCCAGCATTAAATACAATGAGCAGTTCTTC. Translated: CASIKYNEQFF.

The chain carries TRBV6-5 and TRBJ1-1; D gene ambiguous. The CDR3 has 15 residues. In germline, CDR1 is MNHEY, CDR2 SVGAGI. V gave up 4 bases and J gave up 2 bases, with 14 bases separating them. The CDR3 here is CASSSSYGRNTEAFF. The CDR3 bases are TGTGCCAGCAGTTCCTCCTACGGTCGCAACACTGAAGCTTTCTTT.